This T cell receptor (beta chain) derives from a study of monozygotic twins with inflammatory bowel disease. Nested PCRs of approximately 16 and 10 cycles, two in total, were run on TCRalpha and TCRbeta cDNA. TCRdb reprocessed the 5' RACE reads and keeps a single row for each CDR3 protein, giving no DNA. This sample's table has 150,000 to 200,000 distinct CDR3 sequences. This CDR3 contains 18 residues. The V gene's germline CDR1 is SGHAT and CDR2 FQDESV (reference sequence). On this clonotype itself: What it binds is not known.

Study-wide results and limits: Patient repertoire variability may have increased through differing immunosuppressive treatments. Compared with healthy co-twins, IBD patients showed reduced TCRbeta repertoire diversity by inverse Simpson.

The chain combines TRBV11-1 with TRBJ2-2; TCRdb lists TRBD2, though no DNA is available to test this call. The clonotype originates from a human donor with ulcerative colitis or Crohn's disease, or a healthy co-twin of an affected twin (not recorded which). The sequencing input was blood. CDR3 loop: CASSPPASGGANTGELFF.